A selection of T cell receptor beta chains follows, all from one sample in a study of T cell responses to AZD1222 COVID-19 vaccine. Data came from immunoSEQ multiplex PCR; TCRdb stores just in-frame clones and leaves some out. The sample includes about 150,000 clones, about nine tenths seen only once; the top ten take roughly 3.5%. Sequenced material: peripheral blood, taken 28 days after the second AZD1222 dose. These receptors were taken from an adult who received the AZD1222 COVID-19 vaccine. Both conserved end residues are part of each CDR3. The order of the fields is J gene, CDR3 length, D gene, V gene, clone size, CDR3 DNA, CDR3 protein. The D gene is left open where the match is weak. A row's size may be missing; if present it is once, few, many or a size class.

TRBJ1-2 | 15 | TRBD1 | TRBV6-5 | few | TGTGCCAGCAGCAAAACAGGGACAGGGGATTTTGGCTACACCTTC | CASSKTGTGDFGYTF
TRBJ2-7 | 16 | TRBD2 | TRBV28 | NA | TGTGCCAGCAGTTTAAGGCTAGCGGGACCCCTTCGACATCCCGAGTTC | CASSLRLAGPLRHPEF
TRBJ1-2 | 16 | NA | TRBV6-5 | NA | TGTGCCAGCAGTTACTCTGCCGGGAGAAGTAACTATGGCTACACCTTC | CASSYSAGRSNYGYTF
TRBJ1-1 | 15 | TRBD1 | TRBV7-9 | once | TGTGCCAGCAGCTTTCGACAGGGACGGAACACTGAAGCTTTCTTT | CASSFRQGRNTEAFF
TRBJ2-2 | 15 | TRBD2 | TRBV9 | NA | TGTGCCAGCAGCGTCCTAGCGGCTAACACCGGGGAGCTGTTTTTT | CASSVLAANTGELFF
TRBJ1-2 | 14 | TRBD1 | TRBV27 | NA | TGTGCCAGCAGTTTAAAGACAGGGGGCTATGGCTACACCTTC | CASSLKTGGYGYTF
TRBJ2-5 | 15 | TRBD2 | TRBV5-5 | NA | TGTGCCAGCAGCTTTCGCGGGAGTACCCAAGAGACCCAGTACTTC | CASSFRGSTQETQYF
TRBJ1-1 | 12 | NA | TRBV5-5 | NA | TGTGCCAGCAACAGGGTGGGCACTGAAGCTTTCTTT | CASNRVGTEAFF
TRBJ2-2 | 16 | NA | TRBV5-8 | NA | TGTGCCAGCAGGTTCTCGACAGGTTTAAACACCGGGGAGCTGTTTTTT | CASRFSTGLNTGELFF
TRBJ2-7 | 15 | TRBD2 | TRBV10-3 | NA | TGTGCCATCAGTGGGACTAGCGGGAGACCTTACGAGCAGTACTTC | CAISGTSGRPYEQYF
TRBJ2-1 | 16 | NA | TRBV5-8 | few | TGTGCCAGCAGCTTGGCACTCTACCTAGGGGGCAATGAGCAGTTCTTC | CASSLALYLGGNEQFF
TRBJ1-2 | 15 | NA | TRBV6-4 | NA | TGTGCCAGCAGTGCCACAGAAATGGCTATGCATGGCTACACCTTC | CASSATEMAMHGYTF
TRBJ1-2 | 15 | NA | TRBV18 | NA | TGTGCCAGCTCACCACAGCCAGGGGAGGGCTATGGCTACACCTTC | CASSPQPGEGYGYTF
TRBJ1-2 | 16 | NA | TRBV18 | NA | TGTGCCAGCTCACCACCGGGGAGAGGGGTAGTCTATGGCTACACCTTC | CASSPPGRGVVYGYTF